This passage covers 5 T cell receptor beta chains from one sample sequenced in a study of blood T cell repertoires in COVID-19. Only in-frame clones appear in the TCRdb table, and some are missing; sequencing was by immunoSEQ multiplex PCR. The top ten hold about 20% of the sample, which has about 50,000 clones, about 78% seen once. The sequencing input was peripheral blood. These receptors came from a man aged 50 to 60 with active or convalescent COVID-19.

V is TRBV5-4 and J is TRBJ2-3, with D possibly TRBD2 on 6 matching bases. CDR1 SGHNT and CDR2 YYREEE come from the germline V gene (reference sequence). This CDR3 comprises 16 residues. V lost 1 base and J lost 5, with 17 bases in between. Here the CDR3 reads CASSLIVGGGVDTQYF. CDR3 sequence (DNA): TGTGCCAGCAGCTTGATCGTAGGCGGAGGGGTAGATACGCAGTATTTT.

The sample holds one count of this clone. V is TRBV5-1 and J is TRBJ2-2; 10 bases are a match to TRBD1. The CDR3 length is 18 residues. The germline V gene has CDR1 SGHRS and CDR2 YFSETQ. With 6 bases clipped from V and 4 bases from J, the junction kept 15 bases outside the gene matches. CDR3 DNA: TGCGCCAGCACCAGGGACCGTCCCGGACAGGGGGGCACCGGGGAGCTGTTTTTT. As protein: CASTRDRPGQGGTGELFF.

In this sample, this clone turned up once. This chain joins TRBV19 and TRBJ2-7; 7 nucleotides agree with TRBD2. V lost 3 bases to trimming and J lost 3 bases; unmatched junction nucleotides: 8. The CDR3 sequence is 15 residues long. The germline CDR1 and CDR2 sequences are LNHDA and SQIVND (reference sequence). The CDR3 DNA is TGTGCCAGTAGTATCACGGGAGGATCAAACTACGAGCAGTACTTC. Translated, it gives CASSITGGSNYEQYF.

Only one count was recorded for this clone. The chain recombines TRBV15 with TRBJ1-6; D is possibly TRBD1 (6 bases). CDR1 LNHNV and CDR2 YYDKDF come from the germline V gene (reference sequence). Trimming pared 0 bases from V and 2 bases from J, leaving 11 bases between. The CDR3 is 17 residues long. CDR3 sequence reads: CATSRELGATYNSPLHF. CDR3 DNA sequence: TGTGCCACCAGCAGAGAGTTGGGGGCGACCTATAATTCACCCCTCCACTTT.

Only a few counts were recorded for this clone. CDR3 nucleotide sequence: TGTGCCAGCAGTTTCAGTTCAGGGTTCGGAGCTTTCTTT. Protein sequence: CASSFSSGFGAFF. The chain has TRBV12-3 or TRBV12-4 and TRBJ1-1, with D maybe TRBD1 (5 bases). The CDR3 has 13 amino acids. The germline V and J ends were trimmed by 3 bases and 10 bases, with 15 bases remaining between them.